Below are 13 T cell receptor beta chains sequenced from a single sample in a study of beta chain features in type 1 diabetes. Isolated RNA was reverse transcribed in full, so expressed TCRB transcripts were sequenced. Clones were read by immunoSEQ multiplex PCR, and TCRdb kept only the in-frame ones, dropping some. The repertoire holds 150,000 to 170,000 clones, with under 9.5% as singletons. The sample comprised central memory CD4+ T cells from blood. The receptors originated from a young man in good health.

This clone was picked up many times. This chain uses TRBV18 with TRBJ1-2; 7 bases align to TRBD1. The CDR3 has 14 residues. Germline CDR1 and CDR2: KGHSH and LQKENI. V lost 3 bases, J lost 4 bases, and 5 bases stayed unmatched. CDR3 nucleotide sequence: TGTGCCAGCTCACCTGGGCGGGACAGCTATGGCTACACCTTC. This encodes CASSPGRDSYGYTF.

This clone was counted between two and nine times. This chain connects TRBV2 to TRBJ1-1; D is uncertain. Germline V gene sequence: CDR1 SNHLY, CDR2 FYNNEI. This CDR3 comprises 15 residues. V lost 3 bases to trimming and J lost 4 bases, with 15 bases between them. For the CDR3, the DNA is TGTGCCAGCAGTGAGCGGGAGGGAGATAGCACTGAAGCTTTCTTT. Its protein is CASSEREGDSTEAFF.

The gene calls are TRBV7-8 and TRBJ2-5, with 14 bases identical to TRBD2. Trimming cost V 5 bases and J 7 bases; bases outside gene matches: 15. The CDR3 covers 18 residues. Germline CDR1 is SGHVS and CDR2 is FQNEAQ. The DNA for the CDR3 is TGTGCCAGCAGCCTGACTAGCGGGGGGGCCCACCCAGAAGGGACCCAGTACTTC. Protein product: CASSLTSGGAHPEGTQYF.

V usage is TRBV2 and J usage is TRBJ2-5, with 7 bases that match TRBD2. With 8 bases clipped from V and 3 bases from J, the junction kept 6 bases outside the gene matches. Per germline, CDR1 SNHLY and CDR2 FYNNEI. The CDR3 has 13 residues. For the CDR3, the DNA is TGTGCCAGCTATGGCCGGGGGGAAGAGACCCAGTACTTC. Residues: CASYGRGEETQYF.

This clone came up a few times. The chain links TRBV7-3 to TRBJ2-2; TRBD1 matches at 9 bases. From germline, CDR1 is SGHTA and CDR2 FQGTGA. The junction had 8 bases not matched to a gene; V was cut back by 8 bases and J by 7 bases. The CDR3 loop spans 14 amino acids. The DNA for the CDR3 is TGTGCCAGCCGACCCGGGACAGGGCACGGGGAGCTGTTTTTT. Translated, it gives CASRPGTGHGELFF.

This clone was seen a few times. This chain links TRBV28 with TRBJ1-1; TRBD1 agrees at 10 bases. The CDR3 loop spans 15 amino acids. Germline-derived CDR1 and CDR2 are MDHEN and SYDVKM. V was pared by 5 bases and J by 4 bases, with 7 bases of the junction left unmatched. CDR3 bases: TGTGCCAGCAGTACCGCCGGGACAGGGGCCACTGAAGCTTTCTTT. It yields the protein CASSTAGTGATEAFF. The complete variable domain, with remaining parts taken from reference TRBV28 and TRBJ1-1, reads DVKVTQSSRYLVKRTGEKVFLECVQDMDHENMFWYRQDPGLGLRLIYFSYDVKMKEKGDIPEGYSVSREKKERFSLILESASTNQTSMYLCASSTAGTGATEAFFGQGTRLTVV.

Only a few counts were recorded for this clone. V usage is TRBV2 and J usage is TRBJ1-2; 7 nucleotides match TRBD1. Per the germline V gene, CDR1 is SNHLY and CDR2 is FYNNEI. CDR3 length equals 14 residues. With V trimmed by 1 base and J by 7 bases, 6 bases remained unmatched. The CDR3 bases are TGTGCCAGCAGTGAAGAGGCAGGGGGGATTGGCTACACCTTC. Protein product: CASSEEAGGIGYTF. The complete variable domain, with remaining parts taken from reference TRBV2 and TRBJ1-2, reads EPEVTQTPSHQVTQMGQEVILRCVPISNHLYFYWYRQILGQKVEFLVSFYNNEISEKSEIFDDQFSVERPDGSNFTLKIRSTKLEDSAMYFCASSEEAGGIGYTFGSGTRLTVV.

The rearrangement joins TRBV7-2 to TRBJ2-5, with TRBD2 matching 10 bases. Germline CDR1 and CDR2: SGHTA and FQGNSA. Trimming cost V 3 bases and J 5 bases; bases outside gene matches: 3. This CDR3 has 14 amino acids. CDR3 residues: CASSFQRGGETQYF. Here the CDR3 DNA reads TGTGCCAGCAGCTTCCAGCGGGGGGGGGAGACCCAGTACTTC.

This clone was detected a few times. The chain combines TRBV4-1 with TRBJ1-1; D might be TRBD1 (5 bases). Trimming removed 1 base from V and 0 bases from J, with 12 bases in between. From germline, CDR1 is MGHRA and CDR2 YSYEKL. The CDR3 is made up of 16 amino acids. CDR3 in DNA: TGCGCCAGCAGCCAAGGTAAGGGGCTGATGAACACTGAAGCTTTCTTT. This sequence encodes CASSQGKGLMNTEAFF.

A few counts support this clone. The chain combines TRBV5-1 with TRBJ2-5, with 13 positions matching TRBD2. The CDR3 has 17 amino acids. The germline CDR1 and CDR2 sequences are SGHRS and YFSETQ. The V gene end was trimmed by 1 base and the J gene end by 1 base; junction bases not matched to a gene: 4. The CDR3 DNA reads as TGCGCCAGCAGCTTGACGGGACTAGCGGGGCTCCAAGAGACCCAGTACTTC. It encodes CASSLTGLAGLQETQYF.

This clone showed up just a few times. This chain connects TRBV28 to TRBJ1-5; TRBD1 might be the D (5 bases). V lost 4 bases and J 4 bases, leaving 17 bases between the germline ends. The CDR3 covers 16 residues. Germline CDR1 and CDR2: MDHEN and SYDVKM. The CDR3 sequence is CASSSPQGFGNQPQHF. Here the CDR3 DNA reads TGTGCCAGCAGTTCCCCCCAGGGTTTCGGAAATCAGCCCCAGCATTTT.

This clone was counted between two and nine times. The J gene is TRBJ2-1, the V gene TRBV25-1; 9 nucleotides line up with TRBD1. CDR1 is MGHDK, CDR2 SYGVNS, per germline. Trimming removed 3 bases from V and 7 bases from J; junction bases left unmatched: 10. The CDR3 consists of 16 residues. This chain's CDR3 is CASSDERDRDGNEQFF. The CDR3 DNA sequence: TGTGCCAGCAGTGACGAAAGGGACAGGGATGGGAATGAGCAGTTCTTC.

DNA for the CDR3: TGTGCCAGCAGCGGAACAGGGGTTTCTGAAGCTTTCTTT. Protein sequence: CASSGTGVSEAFF. The V gene is TRBV7-9, the J gene TRBJ1-1; 7 bases align to TRBD1. Trimming at V came to 5 bases and at J to 6 bases, leaving 6 bases not matched to a gene. CDR3 length: 13 amino acids. CDR1 and CDR2 (germline): SEHNR, FQNEAQ (reference sequence).